Following are 19 T cell receptor beta chains from one sample sequenced in a study of T cell responses to AZD1222 COVID-19 vaccine. Method: immunoSEQ multiplex PCR; TCRdb's copy keeps in-frame clones and lacks some. The profile shows around 170,000 clones, under 95% of them singletons. Here the sequenced sample was peripheral blood, taken on day 0 of AZD1222 vaccination. The receptors originated from an adult in good health.

This chain links TRBV21-1 with TRBJ1-2; TRBD1, the D gene given by the table, was not confirmed from the DNA. TRBV21-1 is a known pseudogene. The CDR3 loop spans 14 amino acids. CDR3 protein: CASHVFRGVLGYTF. For the CDR3, the DNA is TGTGCCAGCCATGTGTTCAGGGGGGTATTGGGCTACACCTTC.

This chain joins TRBV29-1 and TRBJ1-2, with D perhaps TRBD1 (5 bases). V shed 3 bases and J shed 4 bases, with 12 bases lying between them. Germline V gene sequence: CDR1 SQVTM, CDR2 ANQGSEA. CDR3 length: 13 residues. The CDR3 sequence: CSVEEGSRYGYTF. The CDR3 DNA follows: TGCAGCGTTGAGGAGGGGTCGCGCTATGGCTACACCTTC.

This chain connects TRBV4-2 to TRBJ2-1, with 8 positions matching TRBD2. Per germline, CDR1 LGHNA and CDR2 YNFKEQ. V was clipped by 5 bases and J by 8 bases; unmatched bases: 8. This CDR3 contains 14 residues. As DNA, the CDR3 is TGTGCCAGCAGCAACCGGGAACTAGCGGATGAGCAGTTCTTC. Encoded protein: CASSNRELADEQFF.

The CDR3 here is CASSFHDRGHYGYTF. In nucleotides, the CDR3 is TGTGCCAGCAGTTTCCACGACAGGGGACACTATGGCTACACCTTC. The chain has TRBV28 and TRBJ1-2, with TRBD1 matching over 8 bases. CDR1 and CDR2 from the germline V gene are MDHEN and SYDVKM. V trimming: 3 bases; J trimming: 3 bases; junction bases outside the gene matches: 6. The CDR3 is 15 residues long.

The genes are TRBV15 and TRBJ1-2, with D possibly being TRBD1 (5 bases). The CDR3 runs 15 residues. V was pared by 5 bases and J by 7 bases, with 20 bases between. CDR1 and CDR2 (germline): LNHNV, YYDKDF (reference sequence). Here the CDR3 DNA reads TGTGCCACCAGCTGGCCCGGGTCTGCCCAGGGTGGCTACACCTTC. Protein product: CATSWPGSAQGGYTF. Looking up the rest from reference TRBV15 and TRBJ1-2 gives the full variable domain: DAMVIQNPRYQVTQFGKPVTLSCSQTLNHNVMYWYQQKSSQAPKLLFHYYDKDFNNEADTPDNFQSRRPNTSFCFLDIRSPGLGDTAMYLCATSWPGSAQGGYTFGSGTRLTVV.

CDR3 sequence reads: CASSRLGWDGEQYF. The DNA for the CDR3 is TGTGCCAGCAGCCGATTAGGGTGGGACGGCGAGCAGTACTTC. The chain recombines TRBV27 with TRBJ2-7; D is possibly TRBD1 or TRBD2 (5 bases each). The V gene lost 6 bases and the J gene lost 6 bases, with 18 bases spanning the gap. This CDR3 has 14 residues. In germline, CDR1 is MNHEY, CDR2 SMNVEV (reference sequence).

As for this clone: The limits of the CDR3 on the DNA are not certain, so only TCRdb's listed CDR3 is given. V is TRBV5-4 and J is TRBJ2-2. Ends included, the CDR3 has 17 residues. Per the germline V gene, CDR1 is SGHNT and CDR2 is YYREEE (reference sequence). Here the CDR3 reads CASSPGSGRANTGELFF.

The CDR3 sequence: CASSVASNEQFF. The CDR3 DNA is TGTGCCAGCAGCGTAGCTTCCAATGAGCAGTTCTTC. The chain couples TRBV9 to TRBJ2-1; no definite D call. This CDR3 spans 12 amino acids. V lost 0 bases and J lost 6, with 4 bases in between. Germline lookup yields CDR1 SGDLS and CDR2 YYNGEE.

This chain uses TRBV7-9 with TRBJ1-2; 8 bases are a match to TRBD1. Germline V gene lookup returns CDR1 SEHNR and CDR2 FQNEAQ (reference sequence). With V trimmed by 1 base and J by 8 bases, 6 bases remained unmatched. This CDR3 comprises 14 residues. The CDR3 nucleotides read TGTGCCAGCAGCTTAGAGGGACAGGTGGCCGGCTACACCTTC. As protein: CASSLEGQVAGYTF. Full variable domain (missing parts from reference TRBV7-9 and TRBJ1-2): DTGVSQNPRHKITKRGQNVTFRCDPISEHNRLYWYRQTLGQGPEFLTYFQNEAQLEKSRLLSDRFSAERPKGSFSTLEIQRTEQGDSAMYLCASSLEGQVAGYTFGSGTRLTVV.

This chain connects TRBV6-2 or TRBV6-3 to TRBJ2-7; TRBD2 aligns across 8 bases. Germline trimming cut 5 bases from V and 0 bases from J; bases unmatched to any gene: 6. CDR3 size: 15 residues. Germline assignment: CDR1 MNHEY and CDR2 SVGEGT. CDR3: CASSRGGTSSYEQYF. CDR3 nucleotide sequence: TGTGCCAGCAGTCGCGGGGGGACGAGCTCCTACGAGCAGTACTTC.

Here the CDR3 DNA reads TGTGCCAGCAGCTTAGATGGGCGGAGGGCGCAGTTCTTC. Encoded protein: CASSLDGRRAQFF. The V gene is TRBV11-2, the J gene TRBJ2-1; D may be TRBD2 (6 bases). Germline lookup yields CDR1 SGHAT and CDR2 FQNNGV. The CDR3 is 13 amino acids. Trimming took off 0 bases at V and 12 bases at J, with 12 bases between the two ends. The variable domain in full, with the rest retrieved from reference TRBV11-2 and TRBJ2-1, is EAGVAQSPRYKIIEKRQSVAFWCNPISGHATLYWYQQILGQGPKLLIQFQNNGVVDDSQLPKDRFSAERLKGVDSTLKIQPAKLEDSAVYLCASSLDGRRAQFFGPGTRLTVL.

The chain employs TRBV28 and TRBJ2-7; D may correspond to TRBD1 or TRBD2 (5 bases each). Germline assignment: CDR1 MDHEN and CDR2 SYDVKM. This CDR3 is built from 15 residues. V was trimmed by 7 bases and J by 2 bases, leaving 18 bases between them. For the CDR3, the DNA is TGTGCCAGCACTCCCCCCGCAGGGAGACCCTACGAGCAGTACTTC. This gives the protein CASTPPAGRPYEQYF.

This clone has just one count. This chain joins TRBV2 and TRBJ2-2; no reliable D call. Trimming pared 6 bases from V and 3 bases from J, leaving 5 bases between. This CDR3 comprises 12 residues. Germline V gives CDR1 SNHLY, CDR2 FYNNEI. CDR3 region: CASRIDTGELFF. In nucleotides, the CDR3 is TGTGCCAGCAGAATAGACACCGGGGAGCTGTTTTTT.

This chain uses TRBV6-5 with TRBJ2-1; D gene uncertain. Germline V lookup: CDR1 MNHEY, CDR2 SVGAGI. Trimming removed 2 bases at V and 3 bases at J, with 14 bases between. This CDR3 has 16 amino acids. The CDR3 sequence: CASSYEAPQYYNEQFF. Here the CDR3 DNA reads TGTGCCAGCAGTTACGAGGCCCCCCAATACTACAATGAGCAGTTCTTC.

This clone occurred once. The V call is TRBV20-1, the J call TRBJ1-4; D not certain. This CDR3 is built from 11 residues. V gave up 3 bases and J gave up 7 bases, with 6 bases separating them. Germline loops: CDR1 DFQATT, CDR2 SNEGSKA (reference sequence). The CDR3 sequence is CSASKGEKLFF. DNA for the CDR3: TGCAGTGCTAGTAAGGGTGAAAAACTGTTTTTT.

This chain joins TRBV7-9 and TRBJ1-1; perhaps TRBD1 as D (5 bases). Trimming pared 2 bases from V and 10 bases from J, leaving 8 bases between. Germline CDR1 and CDR2: SEHNR and FQNEAQ (reference sequence). The CDR3 contains 11 residues. CDR3 in DNA: TGTGCCAGCAGCTTACAGGGTGGAGCTTTCTTT. This codes for CASSLQGGAFF.

The chain employs TRBV3-1 (or the pseudogene TRBV3-2) and TRBJ2-7; TRBD2 matches 11 bases. Germline V lookup: CDR1 LGHDT, CDR2 YNNKEL (reference sequence). V trimming: 4 bases; J trimming: 0 bases; junction bases outside the gene matches: 8. The CDR3 contains 17 residues. The CDR3 nucleotides are TGTGCCAGCAGCCCAGGGGGGACTAGCGGACTCTCCTACGAGCAGTACTTC. It encodes CASSPGGTSGLSYEQYF.

The chain has TRBV29-1 and TRBJ2-3, with D perhaps matching TRBD2 (7 bases). CDR3 size: 13 residues. V was pared by 7 bases and J by 3 bases, with 14 bases between. CDR1 is SQVTM, CDR2 ANQGSEA, per germline. CDR3 DNA sequence: TGCAGCGGCCTGGGAGGGGGGACAGATACGCAGTATTTT. Translated, it gives CSGLGGGTDTQYF.

The V and J genes are TRBV5-1 and TRBJ1-1; D is uncertain. CDR3 size: 16 residues. From germline, CDR1 is SGHRS and CDR2 YFSETQ. V lost 0 bases and J 0 bases, leaving 12 bases between the germline ends. The chain's CDR3 is CASSLGPENMNTEAFF. The CDR3 region has the DNA TGCGCCAGCAGCTTGGGACCGGAGAATATGAACACTGAAGCTTTCTTT.